This T cell receptor beta chain appears in the sequencing data of a study of shared clonotypes between healthy human individuals. Several immunoSEQ 96-well plates shared each subset's DNA, each plate a replicate. Sequencing was performed with immunoSEQ multiplex PCR; in TCRdb, only in-frame clones are kept and a portion is missing. The table includes fewer than 600,000 clones, about four fifths detected once. V was pared by 1 base and J by 5 bases, with 18 bases between. In germline, CDR1 is SGDLS, CDR2 YYNGEE. The length of the CDR3 is 16 residues. V usage is TRBV9 and J usage is TRBJ2-5; tentative D call: TRBD2 (5 bases). The sequence came from a woman in her thirties or forties in good health. Some clones in this sample may be carry-over from other donors' samples. Sequencing used PBMCs. This CDR3 reads CASSVRGGATWETQYF. DNA of the CDR3: TGTGCCAGCAGCGTAAGAGGAGGCGCCACGTGGGAGACCCAGTACTTC.